This TCR beta chain was sequenced in a study of T cell repertoires in cytomegalovirus infection. About this clonotype itself: Its antigen is undetermined.

Study conclusions and caveats: CMV carriers having the relevant HLA were flagged by cumulative public TCR beta family frequency.

The CDR3 runs 13 residues. Germline trimming cut 3 bases from V and 8 bases from J; bases unmatched to any gene: 7. Germline V gene data show CDR1 as SQVTM and CDR2 as ANQGSEA. Via MiXCR, TCRdb re-called the reads, giving one row per CDR3 protein. The repertoire includes approximately 550,000 distinct CDR3 sequences, more than 15% of them detected once, and 20% to 30% sits in the top ten. The chain links TRBV29-1 to TRBJ2-1; 7 nucleotides line up with TRBD1. The sequenced material came from CD8+ T cells from PBMCs. The clonotype originates from a human donor in good health (CMV status not recorded). Some clones in this sample may be carry-over from other donors' samples. The CDR3 sequence: CSVDRGIFDEQFF. The CDR3 DNA sequence: TGCAGCGTTGACAGGGGGATCTTCGATGAGCAGTTCTTC.